This T cell receptor beta chain was obtained from a study of cytomegalovirus exposure and HLA in healthy donors. The CDR3 totals 13 residues. Germline V gene lookup returns CDR1 MNHEY and CDR2 SMNVEV (reference sequence). V lost 7 bases and J 9 bases, leaving 13 bases between the germline ends. PCR primers comprised 60 Vbeta and 13 Jbeta primers. This table comes from immunoSEQ multiplex PCR, and its TCRdb copy is limited to in-frame clones, with some not included. The data show under 200,000 clones, approximately 79% seen once. The V call is TRBV27, the J call TRBJ2-6; D may be TRBD2 (5 bases). Sequenced sample: PBMCs. This receptor was taken from a middle-aged man in good health and CMV-seronegative. Here the CDR3 reads CASTATSLNVLTF. The CDR3 DNA follows: TGTGCCAGCACCGCCACTAGTCTCAACGTCCTGACTTTC. The complete variable domain, with remaining parts taken from reference TRBV27 and TRBJ2-6, reads EAQVTQNPRYLITVTGKKLTVTCSQNMNHEYMSWYRQDPGLGLRQIYYSMNVEVTDKGDVPEGYKVSRKEKRNFPLILESPSPNQTSLYFCASTATSLNVLTFGAGSRLTVL.